The clone carrying this T cell receptor (beta chain) was detected only a few times. Antigen: not known. The source of the sample is a study of T cells in Graves' hyperthyroidism and ophthalmopathy. General study points: A 13 V-J signature model discriminated ophthalmopathy versus stable hyperthyroidism. It was a median around 6 months before onset that the model predicted ophthalmopathy.

TCR beta CDR3 regions were amplified from RNA transcripts. RT-PCR in the first round (using the HTBI primer set) targeted the TCR CDR3. TCRdb reprocessed the multiplex PCR reads via MiXCR and lists one record per CDR3 protein. This sample has under 350,000 distinct CDR3 sequences; roughly 18% occur once, and the top ten carry approximately 49%. The J segment lost 4 bases and the V segment lost 4 bases, leaving 5 bases of the junction unmatched. Per germline, CDR1 MNHEY and CDR2 SMNVEV (reference sequence). The length of the CDR3 is 16 residues. Exclusion criteria comprised uncontrolled infection, other autoimmune disease, pregnancy or lactation.

Material for sequencing was blood. This sequence originates from a woman between 50 and 59 years old with Graves' hyperthyroidism. The chain has TRBV27 and TRBJ2-5, with TRBD2 matching over 14 bases. The CDR3 DNA sequence: TGTGCCAGCAGTTCTCGGACTAGCGGGGGGCGAGAGACCCAGTACTTC. Residues: CASSSRTSGGRETQYF.